The present entry profiles one T cell receptor beta chain with its context. V trimming: 3 bases; J trimming: 0 bases; junction bases outside the gene matches: 2. Germline V gives CDR1 LGHDT, CDR2 YNNKEL (reference sequence). This CDR3 spans 18 amino acids. The data were obtained in a study of blood T cells in healthy people across ages. Sample-barcoded 5' priming and a J-beta primer mix drove a second PCR of about 6 to 12 cycles. Tags on each cDNA molecule came from a template-switch adaptor with 12 random nucleotides. Using its own MiXCR run on the 5' RACE reads, TCRdb lists one record per CDR3 protein. Altogether roughly 2 million distinct CDR3 sequences are present, roughly 50% being singletons, with the ten largest covering around 2.1%.

Sequenced sample: blood. This TCR was recovered from a woman in her thirties or forties in good health. The chain has TRBV3-1 and TRBJ2-6; TRBD2 agrees at 13 bases. The CDR3 region is CASSQGLAGSSGANVLTF. CDR3 nucleotide sequence: TGTGCCAGCAGCCAGGGACTAGCGGGGAGCTCTGGGGCCAACGTCCTGACTTTC.